Sequencing of this TCR beta chain was carried out in a study of post-analysis software for immune sequencing data. The study, taken as a whole, reports: Diversity measured as normalized Chao1 was significantly lower in multiple sclerosis patients than in controls.

Libraries were made from TCR beta cDNA, and they carried unique molecular identifiers. Input amounts of 1 to 10 million T cells were used. These gave roughly 500,000 cDNA molecules, so each molecule approximated one T cell. One entry per CDR3 protein, called by TCRdb with MiXCR from the PCR reads. The top ten hold 4.6% of the sample, which has roughly 800,000 distinct CDR3 sequences, about 57% seen once. As to this clonotype: Its antigen is currently unknown.

This TCR derives from a girl aged 5-17 years with multiple sclerosis. Specimen: blood.

The CDR3 sequence is CAISVGQEGHEQYF. In DNA, the CDR3 is TGTGCCATCAGTGTGGGACAGGAGGGGCACGAGCAGTACTTC. This rearrangement joins TRBV10-3 to TRBJ2-5; TRBD1 matches 8 bases. TRBJ2-7 explains the end of the DNA better; the J call may be wrong. The CDR3 has 14 residues. The V gene's germline CDR1 is ENHRY and CDR2 SYGVKD.